One sample yielded the 8 T cell receptor beta chains listed below, sequenced in a study of shared clonotypes between healthy human individuals. Naive CD8 cells lacked CD45RO and underwent positive selection for CCR7, leaving out terminally differentiated effector memory CD45RA+ cells. Assay: immunoSEQ multiplex PCR; the TCRdb copy retains only in-frame clones and omits some. The sample has about 2 million clones, about 95% seen once. The sample taken for sequencing was naive CD8+ T cells sorted from blood. Source of these receptors: a man younger than 30 in good health.

With respect to this clone: Other DNA sequences within the sample encode an identical CDR3. The chain employs TRBV4-1 and TRBJ2-3; 10 bases are a match to TRBD2. The germline V gene has CDR1 MGHRA and CDR2 YSYEKL. The CDR3 sequence is 16 residues long. Germline trimming cut 4 bases from V and 1 base from J; bases unmatched to any gene: 5. This chain's CDR3 is CASSLTGTSGTDTQYF. The CDR3, as DNA: TGCGCCAGCAGCCTGACTGGGACTAGCGGCACAGATACGCAGTATTTT.

This clone occurred once. This sequence joins TRBV6-5 and TRBJ2-7; 8 bases match TRBD1. The CDR3 covers 15 residues. The trim removed 6 bases at V and 5 bases at J, leaving 12 bases unmatched. The germline gives CDR1 MNHEY, CDR2 SVGAGI. CDR3 loop: CASSTGQGRGDEQYF. CDR3 bases: TGTGCCAGCAGCACCGGACAGGGACGGGGAGACGAGCAGTACTTC.

With regard to this clone: Different DNA sequences within this sample yield the same CDR3. The gene calls are TRBV9 and TRBJ1-2; D not resolved. V dropped 0 bases and J dropped 0 bases, with 6 bases sitting between them. Looked up from germline, CDR1 is SGDLS and CDR2 is YYNGEE. The CDR3 is made up of 14 amino acids. This chain's CDR3 is CASSVAGTNYGYTF. In nucleotides, the CDR3 is TGTGCCAGCAGCGTAGCCGGAACTAACTATGGCTACACCTTC. The full variable domain, its missing parts supplied by reference TRBV9 and TRBJ1-2, is DSGVTQTPKHLITATGQRVTLRCSPRSGDLSVYWYQQSLDQGLQFLIQYYNGEERAKGNILERFSAQQFPDLHSELNLSSLELGDSALYFCASSVAGTNYGYTFGSGTRLTVV.

This clone appeared a few times. The rearrangement joins TRBV30 to TRBJ1-5; D remains ambiguous. V dropped 1 base and J dropped 0 bases, with 10 bases sitting between them. The CDR3 sequence is 15 residues long. CDR1 and CDR2 from the germline V gene are GTSNPN and SVGIG (reference sequence). This CDR3 is CAWSATPYSNQPQHF. CDR3 nucleotides: TGTGCCTGGAGTGCGACACCTTATAGCAATCAGCCCCAGCATTTT.

The J gene is TRBJ1-6, the V gene TRBV30, with no clear D. V lost 5 bases to trimming and J lost 4 bases, with 9 bases between them. Germline CDR1 and CDR2: GTSNPN and SVGIG (reference sequence). The CDR3 covers 13 residues. The CDR3 loop is CAWLSEYNSPLHF. CDR3 coding DNA: TGTGCCTGGTTGAGCGAATATAATTCACCCCTCCACTTT.

The chain combines TRBV29-1 with TRBJ1-2; 8 bases fit TRBD1. Germline lookup yields CDR1 SQVTM and CDR2 ANQGSEA. V lost 0 bases and J lost 1; bases outside the gene matches: 4. CDR3 length: 15 residues. CDR3 sequence reads: CSVEDSDRVNYGYTF. CDR3 in DNA: TGCAGCGTTGAAGACTCGGACAGGGTTAACTATGGCTACACCTTC.

The V and J genes are TRBV2 and TRBJ2-3; 9 nucleotides agree with TRBD2. V lost 7 bases to trimming and J lost 0 bases; unmatched junction nucleotides: 5. From germline, CDR1 is SNHLY and CDR2 FYNNEI. CDR3 size: 15 residues. The CDR3 coding sequence is TGTGCCAGCATGTCGCTAGCGGGGAGCACAGATACGCAGTATTTT. This codes for CASMSLAGSTDTQYF.

This sequence joins TRBV19 and TRBJ1-1; possible D gene TRBD1, 6 bases. Germline CDR1 is LNHDA and CDR2 is SQIVND (reference sequence). This CDR3 contains 15 residues. V was pared by 8 bases and J by 11 bases, with 27 bases between. The CDR3 loop is CASGQKGTGGPEAFF. The CDR3 coding sequence is TGTGCCAGTGGGCAGAAAGGGACGGGGGGGCCCGAGGCTTTCTTT.